One and the same sample provided the 7 T cell receptor beta chains below, sequenced in a study of CD8 T cells in Susac syndrome. RNA, at about 0.45 to 1 ug, was reverse transcribed with random hexamers. TCRdb used MiXCR to reprocess the immunoSEQ multiplex PCR reads, holding one entry per CDR3 protein. The profile shows about 100,000 distinct CDR3 sequences, 95% of them singletons. The sequencing input was CD8+ T cells from PBMCs. The receptor source for this set is a human donor with Susac syndrome.

The chain has TRBV5-1 and TRBJ2-5; TRBD2 matches 7 bases. J lost 4 bases, V lost 4 bases, and 7 bases had no gene match. The CDR3 runs to 14 residues. Germline V lookup: CDR1 SGHRS, CDR2 YFSETQ. CDR3 nucleotides: TGCGCCAGCAGCCCTTGGACTAGGCGAGAGACCCAGTACTTC. It encodes CASSPWTRRETQYF.

The gene calls are TRBV29-1 and TRBJ1-1, with D unclear. V lost 5 bases and J lost 5, with 6 bases in between. The length of the CDR3 is 10 residues. Germline V lookup: CDR1 SQVTM, CDR2 ANQGSEA. The CDR3 sequence is CSVRRTEAFF. The CDR3 DNA follows: TGCAGCGTTAGAAGGACTGAAGCTTTCTTT.

This sequence joins TRBV9 and TRBJ2-6, with a tentative D call TRBD1 (7 bases). V lost 4 bases and J 0 bases, leaving 17 bases between the germline ends. There are 18 residues in the CDR3. The V gene's germline CDR1 is SGDLS and CDR2 YYNGEE. DNA for the CDR3: TGTGCCAGCAGCCGCTCAGGGGGGCCTCCCTCTGGGGCCAACGTCCTGACTTTC. Translating it yields CASSRSGGPPSGANVLTF.

For the CDR3, the DNA is TGCAGCGCTTCATCGATCGCGTCGGACACTGAAGCTTTCTTT. Translating gives CSASSIASDTEAFF. The chain joins TRBV29-1 to TRBJ1-1; D is ambiguous. V lost 7 bases and J lost 3, with 18 bases in between. Per the germline V gene, CDR1 is SQVTM and CDR2 is ANQGSEA. The CDR3 totals 14 residues.

The chain carries TRBV9 and TRBJ1-2; D is ambiguous. Germline V gene sequence: CDR1 SGDLS, CDR2 YYNGEE. The CDR3 is 15 amino acids. V lost 4 bases, J lost 2 bases, and 15 bases lay in between. CDR3 in DNA: TGTGCCAGCAGCCTCCGGACGGACGCCAACTATGGCTACACCTTC. Encoded protein: CASSLRTDANYGYTF. Supplemented by reference TRBV9 and TRBJ1-2, the full variable domain reads DSGVTQTPKHLITATGQRVTLRCSPRSGDLSVYWYQQSLDQGLQFLIQYYNGEERAKGNILERFSAQQFPDLHSELNLSSLELGDSALYFCASSLRTDANYGYTFGSGTRLTVV.

The V call is TRBV19, the J call TRBJ2-2; TRBD2 agrees at 7 bases. Germline CDR1 LNHDA, CDR2 SQIVND (reference sequence). V gave up 4 bases and J gave up 6 bases; unmatched junction bases: 5. The CDR3 contains 14 residues. The CDR3 DNA follows: TGTGCCAGTAGTAGCGGGAGTGCGTCCGGGGAGCTGTTTTTT. This gives the protein CASSSGSASGELFF.

This chain links TRBV19 with TRBJ1-2, with 7 bases that match TRBD1. Germline assignment: CDR1 LNHDA and CDR2 SQIVND (reference sequence). CDR3 length: 15 amino acids. V lost 5 bases, J lost 4 bases, and 10 bases stayed unmatched. The CDR3 loop reads CASSVPSTGTYGYTF. In nucleotides, the CDR3 is TGTGCCAGTAGTGTTCCGTCGACAGGGACCTATGGCTACACCTTC.